This TCR beta chain was observed in a study of T and B cells in COVID-19 patients. Study in general: Median age was about 30 years in the recovered cohort and about 67 years in the active-infection cohort. Of approximately 21 active-infection patients, roughly eleven were critically ill with mechanical ventilation or extracorporeal membrane oxygenation.

TRB was amplified from about 250-500 ng of blood genomic DNA. Notes on the study in general: Patients with COVID-19 reportedly showed strongly skewed T cell receptor beta variable and joining gene usage. Symptomatic-phase blood samples from mildly ill patients and early samples from severe cases were scarce.

Germline V lookup: CDR1 LNHDA, CDR2 SQIVND (reference sequence). The CDR3 covers 18 residues. Losses at the gene ends were 5 bases for V and 0 bases for J; bases not matched to a gene: 7. Multiplex PCR with BIOMED2 TRB-A/B primer pools amplified TRB rearrangements. TCRdb analysed the multiplex PCR reads with MiXCR anew, one entry per CDR3 protein. The sample gives approximately 3,700 distinct CDR3 sequences, less than 25% of which show up once; 15% to 20% is in the top ten. About this clonotype itself: Antigen specificity is unknown.

The sequenced sample was blood. The sequence derives from a human donor with active COVID-19. The chain has TRBV19 and TRBJ2-4; 13 nucleotides match TRBD2. CDR3 in DNA: TGTGCCAGTAGTGGGGGACTAGCGGGAACACGAGCCAAAAACATTCAGTACTTC. The encoded protein is CASSGGLAGTRAKNIQYF.